The clone carrying this TCR beta chain was counted at least ten times. This sample was included in a study of human T cells and chemical hapten exposure. Each CDR3 protein gets one entry after TCRdb re-called the RACE reads with MiXCR. Of about 84,000 distinct CDR3 sequences listed, less than 11% were seen once; the top ten hold more than 4%. Germline CDR1 is LGHNA and CDR2 is YSLEER. This CDR3 spans 17 amino acids. V shed 2 bases and J 6 bases; nucleotides not matched to a gene: 12. The time point is: patch test 2, 6 weeks after DPC sensitization. The treatment is: therapeutic diphenylcyclopropenone sensitization with weekly scalp DPC. Before extraction, the whole blood was not fractionated, and total RNA was taken from it.

The source is a woman aged 45-65 years with alopecia areata. Some clones in this sample may be carry-over from other donors' samples. The chain has TRBV4-3 and TRBJ2-7; 11 nucleotides line up with TRBD2. The sequences come from whole blood, collected in connection with sensitization to the hapten diphenylcyclopropenone (DPC). Written as DNA, the CDR3 is TGCGCCAGCAGCCAAAGAAAACTAGCGGGAGAACGGGGCGAGCAGTACTTC. Encoded protein: CASSQRKLAGERGEQYF.